The 9 T cell receptor beta chains given below trace back to one sample, sequenced in a study of blood T cell repertoires in COVID-19. Sequencing was performed with immunoSEQ multiplex PCR; in TCRdb, only in-frame clones are kept and a portion is missing. Of approximately 300,000 clones listed, more than 80% are singletons. The specimen sequenced was peripheral blood. These receptors originate from a woman in her 40s with acute or convalescent COVID-19.

The rearrangement uses TRBV5-4 and TRBJ2-2; 7 bases map to TRBD1. The V gene end was trimmed by 9 bases and the J gene end by 1 base; junction bases not matched to a gene: 15. This CDR3 is built from 17 residues. Germline lookup yields CDR1 SGHNT and CDR2 YYREEE (reference sequence). CDR3 residues: CATAIGWGQMNTGELFF. The CDR3 nucleotides read TGTGCCACCGCTATTGGTTGGGGACAGATGAACACCGGGGAGCTGTTTTTT.

J is TRBJ1-3 and V is TRBV18; possibly TRBD1 for D (5 bases). Germline V gene lookup returns CDR1 KGHSH and CDR2 LQKENI. Trimming cost V 0 bases and J 0 bases, with 12 bases left between them. This CDR3 comprises 17 residues. The CDR3 DNA follows: TGTGCCAGCTCACCACCGCGGGGGTTTCTCTCTGGAAACACCATATATTTT. Amino acid sequence: CASSPPRGFLSGNTIYF.

The chain employs TRBV9 and TRBJ2-1, with D uncertain. The CDR3 length is 16 residues. Trimming pared 0 bases from V and 5 bases from J, leaving 15 bases between. The germline CDR1 and CDR2 sequences are SGDLS and YYNGEE. The CDR3 DNA follows: TGTGCCAGCAGCGTAGAGGCAGGCAACATTAACAATGAGCAGTTCTTC. Protein sequence: CASSVEAGNINNEQFF.

The V and J genes are TRBV11-2 and TRBJ2-1; D gene uncertain. The CDR3 has 11 amino acids. Germline loops: CDR1 SGHAT, CDR2 FQNNGV. V lost 3 bases and J lost 8, with 5 bases in between. CDR3 region: CASSLQDEQFF. In DNA, the CDR3 is TGTGCCAGCAGCTTGCAGGATGAGCAGTTCTTC.

V and J are TRBV23-1 and TRBJ2-1, with TRBD2 identical over 13 bases. TRBV23-1 is recorded as an ORF, its role being uncertain. The CDR3 is 15 amino acids. Trimming at V came to 4 bases and at J to 7 bases, leaving 4 bases not matched to a gene. DNA for the CDR3: TGCGCCAGCAGTCCGACTAGCGGGGGGAGTAATGAGCAGTTCTTC. This codes for CASSPTSGGSNEQFF.

The rearrangement joins TRBV5-1 to TRBJ1-1; 9 bases match TRBD1. Per germline, CDR1 SGHRS and CDR2 YFSETQ. V lost 6 bases and J lost 7; bases outside the gene matches: 19. The CDR3 contains 17 residues. In DNA, the CDR3 is TGCGCCAGCACCCTTCAGGGACAGGGCCTGGGGGCTTTTGAAGCTTTCTTT. Protein product: CASTLQGQGLGAFEAFF.

This chain links TRBV5-1 with TRBJ1-6; D is uncertain. The CDR3 contains 15 residues. The germline V and J ends were trimmed by 0 bases and 10 bases, with 14 bases remaining between them. Germline CDR1 reads SGHRS; CDR2 reads YFSETQ. CDR3 loop: CASSLVLEGDSPLHF. CDR3 coding DNA: TGCGCCAGCAGCTTGGTGCTGGAGGGTGACTCACCCCTCCACTTT.

This chain links TRBV24-1 with TRBJ1-5; D unclear. The CDR3 totals 15 residues. Germline loops: CDR1 KGHDR, CDR2 SFDVKD. V gave up 5 bases and J gave up 1 base, with 11 bases separating them. CDR3 sequence: CATSASGVSNQPQHF. The CDR3 region has the DNA TGTGCCACCAGTGCCTCCGGGGTCAGCAATCAGCCCCAGCATTTT.

The chain carries TRBV5-1 and TRBJ1-2, with 7 bases that match TRBD1. With 0 bases clipped from V and 5 bases from J, the junction kept 16 bases outside the gene matches. This CDR3 spans 18 amino acids. Germline V gene data show CDR1 as SGHRS and CDR2 as YFSETQ. The CDR3 reads CASSLAYGTADGEYGYTF. In DNA form, the CDR3 reads TGCGCCAGCAGCTTGGCCTATGGGACAGCCGACGGAGAATATGGCTACACCTTC.